This T cell receptor beta chain comes out of a study of T cells in women clearing cervical HPV infection. Study-level information: Case blood was drawn when the lesion was first found; control blood after infection became undetectable.

Prevalent HPV16 infections were excluded; only incident single HPV16 infections included. Study results and caveats: T-cell numbers per sample were unknown and may explain richness differences.

A remark on this clone: Its antigen is still unknown. The CDR3 is cut off 3 residues early in the read; its end comes from the germline J gene.

Germline V gene data show CDR1 as SQVTM and CDR2 as ANQGSEA. Trimming at V came to 4 bases and at J to 2 bases, leaving 6 bases not matched to a gene. This CDR3 spans 14 amino acids. Sequencing used immunoSEQ multiplex PCR; TCRdb keeps in-frame clones, though not all of them. In total, the table holds around 44,000 clones. The V call is TRBV29-1, the J call TRBJ1-2; TRBD1 matches at 8 bases. Sequenced input: blood buffy coat. This TCR was recovered from a woman aged 18 to 75 with a cervical HPV16 infection that either progressed to CIN3+ or cleared (not recorded which). The chain's CDR3 is CSVGPGQANYGYTF. Incomplete CDR3 DNA: TGCAGCGTTGGACCGGGACAGGCAAACTATGGC.